The TCR beta chain under discussion was sequenced for a study of persistence of HIV-infected CD4 T cells. Study context: CD4+ T cells responding to CMV or HIV-1 Gag were isolated. Donors had been on suppressive ART for a median of approximately eight years.

The CDR3 contains 13 residues. V dropped 3 bases and J dropped 5 bases, with 10 bases sitting between them. This was the immunoSEQ version 4 assay in survey mode. Using immunoSEQ multiplex PCR, the repertoire was profiled, and TCRdb retains in-frame clones only, with some absent. The repertoire holds more than 30,000 clones, roughly 87% seen once, with roughly 6.7% in the top ten. Cells were stimulated with CMV-infected fibroblast lysates at 8 to 10 ug/mL. CD40L-negative CD69-negative CD45RO-high memory CD4+ T cells were sorted as populations depleted of antigen-responding cells. Turning to this clone: What it recognizes is unknown.

This TCR came from an adult woman with HIV who was CMV-seropositive. The chain employs TRBV12-3 or TRBV12-4 and TRBJ1-1; D is uncertain. The sequencing used CD4+ T cells sorted from PBMCs after roughly 19-hour stimulation, collected from a patient who received antiretroviral therapy. This CDR3 is CASSLIGGTEAFF. The CDR3 bases are TGTGCCAGCAGTTTGATTGGCGGTACTGAAGCTTTCTTT.